The rows below give T cell receptor beta chains drawn from one sample of a study of shared clonotypes between healthy human individuals. Assay: immunoSEQ multiplex PCR; the TCRdb copy retains only in-frame clones and omits some. The repertoire holds about 490,000 clones, with around 78% as singletons. What was sequenced was PBMCs. These receptors were obtained from a woman aged 40 to 55 in good health. Some clones in this sample may be carry-over from other donors' samples. Each CDR3 is given with its conserved first and last residue. The D gene is left open where the match is weak. Clone size, where shown, is once, few, many, or a class for clones that have expanded.

j_gene,abundance,v_gene,d_gene,CDR3aa,CDR3nt
TRBJ2-3,NA,TRBV7-9,NA,CASSPATPGTDTQYF,TGTGCCAGCAGCCCGGCGACGCCGGGCACAGATACGCAGTATTTT
TRBJ1-3,NA,TRBV6-6,NA,CASRETLQGNTIYF,TGTGCCAGCAGGGAAACCCTGCAGGGGAACACCATATATTTT
TRBJ2-1,NA,TRBV5-1,TRBD2,CASSATGLAGNEQFF,TGCGCCAGCAGCGCCACGGGACTAGCGGGCAATGAGCAGTTCTTC
TRBJ1-3,NA,TRBV28,TRBD1,CASGQGGVSGNTIYF,TGTGCCAGCGGCCAGGGGGGCGTCTCTGGAAACACCATATATTTT
TRBJ1-1,NA,TRBV21-1,NA,CASSKRGAIRGGSENTEAFF,TGTGCCAGCAGCAAAAGGGGGGCAATCAGGGGAGGGAGCGAGAACACTGAAGCTTTCTTT
TRBJ2-1,NA,TRBV5-1,NA,CASSWGSGTYNEQFF,TGCGCCAGCAGCTGGGGCTCCGGGACGTACAATGAGCAGTTCTTC
TRBJ1-2,NA,TRBV29-1,NA,CSVEVRGGYGYTF,TGCAGCGTTGAGGTGCGGGGGGGATATGGCTACACCTTC
TRBJ2-5,NA,TRBV5-1,TRBD2,CASGWTSGIGETQYF,TGCGCCAGTGGATGGACTAGCGGGATAGGGGAGACCCAGTACTTC
TRBJ1-5,once,TRBV5-1,NA,CASSLSGVTDQPQHF,TGCGCCAGCAGCTTGAGTGGGGTGACGGATCAGCCCCAGCATTTT
TRBJ2-7,NA,TRBV7-2,NA,CASSLVTDSYEQYF,TGTGCCAGCAGCTTAGTGACAGACTCCTACGAGCAGTACTTC
TRBJ1-1,NA,TRBV7-3,NA,CASSLFKGAGNTEAFF,TGTGCCAGCAGCTTATTTAAGGGTGCTGGGAACACTGAAGCTTTCTTT
TRBJ2-6,NA,TRBV7-3,NA,CASSPGSVGANVLTF,TGTGCCAGCAGCCCAGGGTCTGTTGGGGCCAACGTCCTGACTTTC
TRBJ2-5,NA,TRBV6-6,TRBD2,CASRTTSGRQETQYF,TGTGCCAGCAGGACGACTAGCGGGAGGCAAGAGACCCAGTACTTC
TRBJ2-1,NA,TRBV18,TRBD2,CASSLAGENNEQFF,TGTGCCAGCTCACTGGCGGGAGAGAACAATGAGCAGTTCTTC
TRBJ2-7,few,TRBV5-4,NA,CASSFEEGSSYEQYF,TGTGCCAGCAGCTTTGAGGAGGGGAGCTCCTACGAGCAGTACTTC
TRBJ2-7,NA,TRBV5-4,TRBD2,CASSSPTSGRVYEQYF,TGTGCCAGCAGCTCCCCGACTAGCGGGAGGGTCTACGAGCAGTACTTC
TRBJ2-7,NA,TRBV15,NA,CATSRGINGYEQYF,TGTGCCACCAGCAGAGGGATCAATGGCTACGAGCAGTACTTC
TRBJ2-3,NA,TRBV7-3,TRBD1,CASSQTGGTDTQYF,TGTGCCAGCAGCCAGACAGGGGGCACAGATACGCAGTATTTT
TRBJ2-1,NA,TRBV7-6,TRBD2,CASSPVGGGHYNEQFF,TGTGCCAGCAGCCCAGTCGGCGGGGGGCATTACAATGAGCAGTTCTTC
TRBJ1-5,NA,TRBV19,TRBD1,CAQLRGRGQPQHF,TGTGCCCAGCTCAGGGGGCGCGGGCAGCCCCAGCATTTT
TRBJ2-1,NA,TRBV7-9,TRBD2,CASSTDGGMDEQFF,TGTGCCAGCAGCACAGACGGGGGGATGGATGAGCAGTTCTTC
TRBJ2-3,NA,TRBV28,TRBD2,CASSPLSVAGSTDTQYF,TGTGCCAGCAGTCCCCTGTCCGTAGCGGGAAGCACAGATACGCAGTATTTT
TRBJ2-7,few,TRBV6-1,NA,CASSIQGLFYEQYF,TGTGCCAGCAGCATACAGGGACTCTTCTACGAGCAGTACTTC
TRBJ1-6,many,TRBV2,NA,CASGPDSNSPLHF,TGTGCCAGCGGACCTGACTCCAATTCACCCCTCCACTTT
TRBJ1-1,NA,TRBV4-2,TRBD1,CASSPDRDGFNTEAFF,TGTGCCAGCAGCCCTGACAGGGATGGATTCAACACTGAAGCTTTCTTT
TRBJ2-7,NA,TRBV7-8,TRBD2,CASSSGTSVISYEQYF,TGTGCCAGCAGCTCGGGGACTAGCGTCATATCCTACGAGCAGTACTTC
TRBJ2-3,once,TRBV10-2,TRBD2,CASTIAGAADTQYF,TGCGCCAGCACCATAGCGGGAGCGGCAGATACGCAGTATTTT
TRBJ2-5,NA,TRBV5-1,NA,CASSLGRGGGETQYF,TGCGCCAGCAGCTTGGGCCGCGGAGGTGGAGAGACCCAGTACTTC
TRBJ1-2,NA,TRBV5-1,NA,CASSLGLRGVDGYTF,TGCGCCAGCAGCTTGGGGTTAAGGGGGGTAGACGGCTACACCTTC
TRBJ1-2,NA,TRBV18,TRBD1,CASTRDRGPYGYTF,TGTGCCAGCACGCGGGACAGGGGGCCCTATGGCTACACCTTC
TRBJ2-7,once,TRBV7-9,NA,CASTHPGAYEQYF,TGTGCCAGCACCCACCCAGGGGCCTACGAGCAGTACTTC